These 31 T cell receptor beta chains share one sample of origin, sequenced in a study of early T cells in non-severe SARS-CoV-2 infection. TCRdb fed the 5' RACE reads into MiXCR, producing one record per CDR3 protein. Altogether tens of thousands of distinct CDR3 sequences are present, 13% being singletons, with the ten largest covering around 4.2%. What was sequenced was whole blood. The receptors stem from an adult who was a healthcare worker with PCR-confirmed SARS-CoV-2 infection or an uninfected control (not recorded which).

The rearrangement links TRBV5-4 to TRBJ1-2, with TRBD1 identical over 7 bases. Germline CDR1 reads SGHNT; CDR2 reads YYREEE (reference sequence). After removal of 3 bases from V and 0 bases from J, the junction contained 5 bases not matched to a gene. The CDR3 is made up of 15 amino acids. CDR3 residues: CASSSWDRTNYGYTF. Here the CDR3 DNA reads TGTGCCAGCAGCTCATGGGACAGAACTAACTATGGCTACACCTTC.

This clonotype showed up just a few times. The chain couples TRBV3-1 to TRBJ2-7; perhaps TRBD2 as D (6 bases). Trimming shortened V by 0 bases and J by 6 bases, and 15 bases separated the two germline ends. There are 15 residues in the CDR3. Germline-derived CDR1 and CDR2 are LGHDT and YNNKEL (reference sequence). The CDR3 sequence is CASSQEAGLSGEQYF. For the CDR3, the DNA is TGTGCCAGCAGCCAAGAGGCCGGACTTAGCGGCGAGCAGTACTTC.

The V gene is TRBV5-1, the J gene TRBJ1-4; 10 nucleotides align to TRBD1. The ends lost 4 bases at V and 7 bases at J; junction bases unmatched: 7. The germline V gene has CDR1 SGHRS and CDR2 YFSETQ. This CDR3 is 15 amino acids long. CDR3 DNA: TGCGCCAGCAGCGACGGGACAGGGGTTGGTGAAAAACTGTTTTTT. Protein sequence: CASSDGTGVGEKLFF.

The chain couples TRBV13 to TRBJ1-2; unclear D gene. The germline gives CDR1 PRHDT, CDR2 FYEKMQ (reference sequence). V gave up 3 bases and J gave up 4 bases, with 12 bases separating them. This CDR3 is built from 14 residues. The CDR3: CASSFSSVSYGYTF. The CDR3 DNA sequence: TGTGCCAGCAGCTTTTCGTCCGTTTCCTATGGCTACACCTTC.

About this clonotype itself: This may be a read error: a much more frequent sequence differs by one nucleotide. CDR3 nucleotide sequence: TGTGCCAGCAGTTTCTCCGACCGGGGGTTTGGCTACACCTTC. This sequence encodes CASSFSDRGFGYTF. The gene calls are TRBV12-3 or TRBV12-4 and TRBJ1-2, with a weak D call TRBD1 (5 bases). Trimming stripped 3 bases from V and 7 bases from J, with 15 bases between. The CDR3 contains 14 residues.

In regard to this clonotype: A much larger clone lies one base from this, so it may be a read error. The chain employs TRBV5-4 and TRBJ1-2, with TRBD1 matching over 9 bases. The CDR3 extends over 15 amino acids. CDR1 and CDR2 from the germline V gene are SGHNT and YYREEE (reference sequence). The CDR3 DNA sequence: TGTGGCAGCAGCTTGCTGGGACAGGGTTACAATGGCTACACCTTC. Its protein is CGSSLLGQGYNGYTF.

The table lists this clonotype with many counts. This rearrangement joins TRBV18 to TRBJ1-1; a weak D match, TRBD1 (5 bases). V was trimmed by 5 bases and J by 2 bases, leaving 18 bases between them. Per the germline V gene, CDR1 is KGHSH and CDR2 is LQKENI. The CDR3 covers 16 residues. The CDR3 reads CASSSYTRTFNTEAFF. CDR3 coding DNA: TGTGCCAGCTCATCCTATACCCGGACATTTAACACTGAAGCTTTCTTT. The full variable domain, with the rest looked up from reference TRBV18 and TRBJ1-1, is NAGVMQNPRHLVRRRGQEARLRCSPMKGHSHVYWYRQLPEEGLKFMVYLQKENIIDESGMPKERFSAEFPKEGPSILRIQQVVRGDSAAYFCASSSYTRTFNTEAFFGQGTRLTVV.

This clonotype was counted between two and nine times. This CDR3 reads CATSSWDRANEKLFF. In nucleotides, the CDR3 is TGTGCCACCAGCAGCTGGGACAGGGCAAATGAAAAACTGTTTTTT. The V and J genes are TRBV15 and TRBJ1-4; 9 bases fit TRBD1. The CDR3 is 15 residues long. With 3 bases clipped from V and 5 bases from J, the junction kept 4 bases outside the gene matches. Germline CDR1 and CDR2: LNHNV and YYDKDF (reference sequence).

This clonotype has at least ten counts. The V call is TRBV12-3 or TRBV12-4, the J call TRBJ1-2; D may be TRBD1 (6 bases). The CDR3 extends over 14 amino acids. With 6 bases removed from V and 8 bases from J, the gap between germline ends came to 19 bases. The CDR3 reads CASRRGGGSGGYTF. CDR3 coding DNA: TGTGCCAGCAGGCGCGGAGGGGGATCGGGCGGCTACACCTTC.

The rearrangement uses TRBV12-3 or TRBV12-4 and TRBJ2-1; D could derive from TRBD1 or TRBD2 (7 bases each). The length of the CDR3 is 15 residues. V was pared by 6 bases and J by 2 bases, with 14 bases between. The CDR3 sequence: CASSPRGGAYNEQFF. CDR3 DNA sequence: TGTGCCAGCAGCCCCAGGGGGGGAGCCTACAATGAGCAGTTCTTC.

With respect to this clonotype: A much larger clone is a single base away; this may be a read error. The chain employs TRBV30 and TRBJ2-7, with 9 bases fitting TRBD1. Germline V gene data show CDR1 as GTSNPN and CDR2 as SVGIG (reference sequence). The CDR3 sequence is 13 residues long. Trimming removed 6 bases from V and 5 bases from J; junction bases left unmatched: 8. The CDR3 protein is CACNRDRAHEQYF. The CDR3 region has the DNA TGTGCCTGTAACCGGGACAGGGCCCACGAGCAGTACTTC.

The chain joins TRBV5-1 to TRBJ1-5; 10 bases match TRBD1. CDR1 is SGHRS and CDR2 is YFSETQ in the germline V gene. This CDR3 comprises 14 residues. With 5 bases clipped from V and 4 bases from J, the junction kept 3 bases outside the gene matches. The CDR3 loop is CASRRDRGNQPQHF. The DNA for the CDR3 is TGCGCCAGCAGGCGGGACAGGGGAAATCAGCCCCAGCATTTT.

The V and J genes are TRBV7-9 and TRBJ1-1; weak D call: TRBD1 (6 bases). Germline V gene lookup returns CDR1 SEHNR and CDR2 FQNEAQ (reference sequence). There are 12 residues in the CDR3. V lost 5 bases, J lost 9 bases, and 13 bases lay in between. The CDR3 DNA sequence: TGTGCCAGCAGCATAGACCAGGGGCAAGCTTTCTTT. It codes for CASSIDQGQAFF.

This clonotype was detected ten times or more. The chain is built from TRBV7-9 and TRBJ1-6; D uncertain. CDR1 is SEHNR, CDR2 FQNEAQ, per germline (reference sequence). The CDR3 extends over 13 amino acids. Trimming took 4 bases from V and 2 from J, leaving 3 bases between them. CDR3 region: CASSSTYNSPLHF. The DNA for the CDR3 is TGTGCCAGCAGCTCAACCTATAATTCACCCCTCCACTTT.

This clonotype was found many times. The chain is built from TRBV11-2 and TRBJ1-1; TRBD1 matches 7 bases. The junction had 9 bases not matched to a gene; V was cut back by 4 bases and J by 1 base. The CDR3 runs to 16 residues. Germline lookup yields CDR1 SGHAT and CDR2 FQNNGV. CDR3 in DNA: TGTGCCAGCAGCTGGGTGAGGAGACAGGGGAACACTGAAGCTTTCTTT. Its translation is CASSWVRRQGNTEAFF.

V and J are TRBV6-5 and TRBJ1-3; no definite D call. The ends were cut back, 6 bases at V and 0 bases at J, with 15 bases in the middle. The CDR3 sequence is 16 residues long. Germline values: CDR1 MNHEY, CDR2 SVGAGI. The chain's CDR3 is CASSRTDGPSGNTIYF. The CDR3 region has the DNA TGTGCCAGCAGCCGGACGGACGGTCCCTCTGGAAACACCATATATTTT.

The chain joins TRBV6-6 to TRBJ1-1; D remains unclear. This CDR3 has 16 amino acids. Germline CDR1 and CDR2: MNHNY and SVGAGI (reference sequence). V was pared by 8 bases and J by 4 bases, with 23 bases between. The CDR3 reads CASGLTPNPRATEAFF. DNA of the CDR3: TGTGCCAGCGGACTAACCCCCAACCCAAGGGCCACTGAAGCTTTCTTT.

This clonotype was observed at least ten times. V is TRBV5-4 and J is TRBJ2-2; the D is unclear. From germline, CDR1 is SGHNT and CDR2 YYREEE (reference sequence). Trimming removed 1 base at V and 3 bases at J, with 4 bases between. The CDR3 is 13 amino acids. The CDR3 loop is CASSLRDTGELFF. The CDR3 DNA follows: TGTGCCAGCAGCTTGAGGGACACCGGGGAGCTGTTTTTT.

This chain connects TRBV20-1 to TRBJ2-7; 8 bases agree with TRBD1. The V gene end was trimmed by 6 bases and the J gene end by 4 bases; junction bases not matched to a gene: 11. The CDR3 runs to 14 residues. The germline CDR1 and CDR2 sequences are DFQATT and SNEGSKA (reference sequence). CDR3 loop: CSANSRDRLYEQYF. The CDR3 nucleotides are TGCAGTGCGAATTCCCGGGACAGGTTGTACGAGCAGTACTTC.

This clonotype was observed many times. The rearrangement uses TRBV7-8 and TRBJ1-6; tentatively, D is TRBD1 (6 bases). Between the trimmed V and J ends, which lost 2 bases and 7 bases, there was a span of 12 bases. This CDR3 has 15 amino acids. Germline V gene data show CDR1 as SGHVS and CDR2 as FQNEAQ. CDR3 DNA: TGTGCCAGCAGCTTAAGTCCGGGGGCGAATTCACCCCTCCACTTT. It specifies CASSLSPGANSPLHF.

The DNA of the CDR3 is TGTGCCAGCAGCTTAGGTAGCTTATTCTATACGCAGTATTTT. The encoded protein is CASSLGSLFYTQYF. The V gene is TRBV7-8, the J gene TRBJ2-3; D unclear. CDR1 is SGHVS, CDR2 FQNEAQ, per germline. The germline V and J ends were trimmed by 1 base and 7 bases, with 12 bases remaining between them. This CDR3 spans 14 amino acids.

As DNA, the CDR3 is TGTGCCAGCAGCAACTCTGGGGCCAACGTCCTGACTTTC. This codes for CASSNSGANVLTF. The J gene is TRBJ2-6, the V gene TRBV7-2; D uncertain. Trimming left V 5 bases short and J 0 bases short, with 2 bases between. From germline, CDR1 is SGHTA and CDR2 FQGNSA. This CDR3 has 13 amino acids.

This clonotype has more than one count but fewer than ten. J is TRBJ2-2 and V is TRBV5-1; maybe TRBD2 (6 bases). This CDR3 has 14 amino acids. Trimming took off 0 bases at V and 6 bases at J, with 9 bases between the two ends. The germline CDR1 and CDR2 sequences are SGHRS and YFSETQ. The CDR3 bases are TGCGCCAGCAGCTTGGACGGAGGGCCCGGGGAGCTGTTTTTT. Translating gives CASSLDGGPGELFF.

The chain recombines TRBV3-1 with TRBJ2-7, with D maybe TRBD2 (5 bases). Germline V CDR1 and CDR2: LGHDT, YNNKEL (reference sequence). V lost 4 bases to trimming and J lost 7 bases, with 14 bases between them. This CDR3 has 13 residues. The CDR3 loop is CASSPTGSREQYF. The CDR3 nucleotides read TGTGCCAGCAGCCCGACGGGGTCGAGGGAGCAGTACTTC.

This clonotype has at least ten counts. The DNA for the CDR3 is TGCAGCGTTGATATGAACACTGAAGCTTTCTTT. The encoded protein is CSVDMNTEAFF. V and J are TRBV29-1 and TRBJ1-1; D gene uncertain. V was shortened by 3 bases and J by 0 bases, with 2 bases between the two germline ends. Per germline, CDR1 SQVTM and CDR2 ANQGSEA. The CDR3 has 11 residues.

This clonotype has just a few counts. The rearrangement joins TRBV9 to TRBJ1-1; perhaps TRBD1 as D (5 bases). The germline gives CDR1 SGDLS, CDR2 YYNGEE. The CDR3 runs to 15 residues. The V end was cut by 6 bases, the J end by 3 bases, with 18 bases between. The CDR3 bases are TGTGCCAGCACCGGCGCACCTGGGGGGTACACTGAAGCTTTCTTT. The encoded protein is CASTGAPGGYTEAFF.

This clonotype was detected many times. The rearrangement links TRBV6-5 to TRBJ2-1; possibly TRBD1 for D (6 bases). CDR3 length: 14 amino acids. The V gene's germline CDR1 is MNHEY and CDR2 SVGAGI. The V and J ends lost 6 bases and 2 bases respectively, with 11 bases between them. Here the CDR3 DNA reads TGTGCCAGCAGCAACAGGGCCGCCTACAATGAGCAGTTCTTC. As protein: CASSNRAAYNEQFF.

The chain uses TRBV10-3 and TRBJ1-6, with D tentatively TRBD1 (6 bases). Germline lookup yields CDR1 ENHRY and CDR2 SYGVKD. The CDR3 is made up of 14 amino acids. The V end lost 6 bases, the J end lost 6 bases, and 12 bases lay between the germline ends. CDR3 loop: CAIRARTANSPLHF. CDR3 sequence (DNA): TGTGCCATCAGAGCCCGGACAGCTAATTCACCCCTCCACTTT.

The sample holds a few counts of this clonotype. The rearrangement links TRBV12-3 or TRBV12-4 to TRBJ2-2, with no clear D. With 4 bases removed from V and 7 bases from J, the gap between germline ends came to 4 bases. The CDR3 has 11 residues. The DNA of the CDR3 is TGTGCCAGCAGTTATAACGGGGAGCTGTTTTTT. It codes for CASSYNGELFF.

This clonotype was seen at least ten times. The chain uses TRBV29-1 and TRBJ2-3, with D unclear. V lost 3 bases, J lost 2 bases, and 9 bases lay in between. Germline-derived CDR1 and CDR2 are SQVTM and ANQGSEA. This CDR3 comprises 13 residues. This chain's CDR3 is CSVDRQLTDTQYF. CDR3 nucleotide sequence: TGCAGCGTTGATCGGCAGCTCACAGATACGCAGTATTTT.

In this sample, this clonotype turned up many times. The chain combines TRBV18 with TRBJ2-1; D possibly corresponds to TRBD2 (5 bases). V lost 4 bases, J lost 6 bases, and 22 bases lay in between. This CDR3 is 17 amino acids long. CDR1 and CDR2 (germline): KGHSH, LQKENI. CDR3 loop: CASSHPPSGVQANEQFF. The CDR3 nucleotides are TGTGCCAGCTCACACCCCCCTTCCGGGGTCCAAGCCAATGAGCAGTTCTTC.